The sequence of this T cell receptor beta chain was determined in a study of post-analysis software for immune sequencing data. V was pared by 4 bases and J by 8 bases, with 9 bases of the junction left unmatched. The CDR3 length is 16 residues. From germline, CDR1 is MNHEY and CDR2 SVGEGT. cDNA libraries of TCR beta carried unique molecular identifiers. Researchers reported a few hundred thousand cDNA molecules coming from around 1 to 9.1 million T cells. TCRdb processed the PCR reads anew with MiXCR; each CDR3 protein has one entry. The sample yields some 500,000 distinct CDR3 sequences, roughly 45% seen once. This clonotype was observed a few times. Its antigen is not known. Notes on the study in general: Versus controls, multiple sclerosis patients showed significantly lower diversity (normalized Chao1). Higher frequency in patients than in controls was seen for roughly five TRBV segments, with TRBV5-6, TRBV5-1 and TRBV20-1 among them.

What was sequenced was blood. This clonotype originated in a girl aged 5 to 17 with multiple sclerosis. The chain is built from TRBV6-2 or TRBV6-3 and TRBJ2-1; 12 bases match TRBD2. This chain's CDR3 is CASSSGLAGRRDEQFF. The DNA of the CDR3 is TGTGCCAGCAGTTCGGGACTAGCGGGCCGGAGAGATGAGCAGTTCTTC.